Here is one T cell receptor beta chain with its context. The CDR3 is 14 amino acids. V was clipped by 3 bases and J by 2 bases, with 14 bases between them. Germline V gives CDR1 SQVTM, CDR2 ANQGSEA. The sequenced target, TCR beta, came from blood CD8+ and CD4+ T cells. RNA in amounts of roughly 0.5 to 1 ug was reverse transcribed with random hexamers. MiXCR, applied by TCRdb to the immunoSEQ multiplex PCR reads, yields one record per CDR3 protein. This table has over 100,000 distinct CDR3 sequences, 96% appearing once. These data originate in a study of CD8 T cells in Susac syndrome. This sequence originates from a human donor in good health. Sequencing was carried out using CD4+ T cells from PBMCs. The chain employs TRBV29-1 and TRBJ2-7; a weak D match, TRBD1 (6 bases). CDR3 coding DNA: TGCAGCGTTGAGGGGACACGTACTACCTACGAGCAGTACTTC. This gives the protein CSVEGTRTTYEQYF.